This TCR beta chain appears in the sequencing data of a study of blood T cell repertoires in COVID-19. Authors' processing steps: Using reference gene primer amplification, nucleated cell counts were estimated. Using immunoSEQ multiplex PCR, the repertoire was profiled, and TCRdb retains in-frame clones only, with some absent. For V, J and clone size, that table is used; D and trimming come from the DNA. The repertoire has roughly 150,000 clones, around 80% of them found once; the top ten carry 15% to 20%. The germline V and J ends were trimmed by 1 base and 8 bases, with 15 bases remaining between them. The CDR3 totals 15 residues. Germline CDR1 MNHEY, CDR2 SVGEGT. This clone turned up a few times.

V usage is TRBV6-2 or TRBV6-3 and J usage is TRBJ1-5; D call uncertain. The clonotype originates from a woman in her 70s in a cohort exposed to, infected with or recovered from COVID-19 (not recorded which). Source material: PBMCs or T cells enriched from blood (not recorded which). The CDR3 protein is CASSYYDTAIKPQHF. For the CDR3, the DNA is TGTGCCAGCAGTTACTACGACACGGCTATTAAGCCCCAGCATTTT.